One sample yielded the 20 T cell receptor beta chains listed below, sequenced in a study of beta chain features in type 1 diabetes. General study results and limits: All four CD4+ subsets from Type 1 diabetes patients carried moderately but significantly shorter TCRB CDR3s.

What these receptors recognize is not known. Of the isolated RNA, all was reverse transcribed, and so the sequenced material was expressed TCRB transcripts. Some clones are missing from TCRdb's copy, which holds only in-frame ones; the method was immunoSEQ multiplex PCR. This sample yields roughly 150,000 clones, of which about 7.8% are seen a single time; more than 0.75% belongs to the top ten. The sequencing input was central memory CD4+ T cells from blood. The receptors derive from a woman aged 40-49 years with type 1 diabetes.

This clone turned up a few times. J is TRBJ2-1 and V is TRBV28; 12 bases align to TRBD2. Per the germline V gene, CDR1 is MDHEN and CDR2 is SYDVKM. There are 16 residues in the CDR3. The V gene end was trimmed by 5 bases and the J gene end by 8 bases; junction bases not matched to a gene: 10. The CDR3 coding sequence is TGTGCCAGCAGTGCCTACGCTAGCGGGAGGGCAGATGAGCAGTTCTTC. The encoded protein is CASSAYASGRADEQFF.

The V and J genes are TRBV29-1 and TRBJ2-5; 10 bases are shared with TRBD1. Per the germline V gene, CDR1 is SQVTM and CDR2 is ANQGSEA. This CDR3 spans 15 amino acids. V was clipped by 7 bases and J by 5 bases; unmatched bases: 13. The CDR3 region has the DNA TGCAGCGGCCGGGACAGGGGTGATTTTAGGGAGACCCAGTACTTC. Protein sequence: CSGRDRGDFRETQYF.

The chain employs TRBV19 and TRBJ2-5; TRBD1 might be the D (6 bases). Germline values: CDR1 LNHDA, CDR2 SQIVND (reference sequence). Trimming removed 5 bases from V and 1 base from J, with 26 bases in between. CDR3 length: 19 amino acids. The DNA for the CDR3 is TGTGCCAGTAGTCGGAGACAGGCCGCGAGCAAGGCGGCCCAAGAGACCCAGTACTTC. It encodes CASSRRQAASKAAQETQYF.

The sample holds a few counts of this clone. The DNA of the CDR3 is TGCAGCGTTGAGGTTAGCATCTACAATGAGCAGTTCTTC. Translated: CSVEVSIYNEQFF. This rearrangement joins TRBV29-1 to TRBJ2-1, with D hard to call. Trimming shortened V by 3 bases and J by 3 bases, and 9 bases separated the two germline ends. There are 13 residues in the CDR3. Germline V lookup: CDR1 SQVTM, CDR2 ANQGSEA.

This clone was found a few times. The J gene is TRBJ2-2, the V gene TRBV30, with D possibly being TRBD1 (5 bases). The CDR3 is 13 residues long. V was pared by 4 bases and J by 3 bases, with 9 bases between. In germline, CDR1 is GTSNPN, CDR2 SVGIG (reference sequence). Here the CDR3 DNA reads TGTGCCTGGACGGACACCTACACCGGGGAGCTGTTTTTT. This encodes CAWTDTYTGELFF. The full variable domain, with the rest looked up from reference TRBV30 and TRBJ2-2, is SQTIHQWPATLVQPVGSPLSLECTVEGTSNPNLYWYRQAAGRGLQLLFYSVGIGQISSEVPQNLSASRPQDRQFILSSKKLLLSDSGFYLCAWTDTYTGELFFGEGSRLTVL.

This clone turned up a few times. The chain is built from TRBV2 and TRBJ1-5; 9 bases match TRBD1. Germline-derived CDR1 and CDR2 are SNHLY and FYNNEI. The length of the CDR3 is 14 residues. The trim removed 7 bases at V and 6 bases at J, leaving 7 bases unmatched. CDR3 loop: CASMDRGTAQPQHF. Written as DNA, the CDR3 is TGTGCCAGCATGGACAGGGGTACGGCTCAGCCCCAGCATTTT.

This clone was counted between two and nine times. The chain recombines TRBV2 with TRBJ2-1, with D perhaps matching TRBD1 (5 bases). V shed 8 bases and J shed 7 bases, with 12 bases lying between them. The CDR3 has 12 residues. From germline, CDR1 is SNHLY and CDR2 FYNNEI. The CDR3 is CASEAGFNEQFF. In DNA, the CDR3 is TGTGCCAGCGAGGCAGGGTTTAATGAGCAGTTCTTC.

The chain couples TRBV4-2 to TRBJ1-5; D not certain. This CDR3 is built from 13 residues. The germline CDR1 and CDR2 sequences are LGHNA and YNFKEQ. The germline V and J ends were trimmed by 2 bases and 7 bases, with 9 bases remaining between them. The CDR3 nucleotides are TGTGCCAGCAGCCAACAGAGGTTGCAGCCCCAGCATTTT. Its translation: CASSQQRLQPQHF.

This clone was picked up a small number of times. The chain couples TRBV6-6 to TRBJ2-6; TRBD1 matches 9 bases. This CDR3 is built from 16 residues. V was pared by 10 bases and J by 1 base, with 8 bases of the junction left unmatched. Germline CDR1 reads MNHNY; CDR2 reads SVGAGI (reference sequence). This CDR3 reads CAISRQGGSGANVLTF. The CDR3 DNA reads TGTGCCATATCCCGACAGGGGGGTTCTGGGGCCAACGTCCTGACTTTC.

This clone has more than one count but fewer than ten. The rearrangement links TRBV7-2 to TRBJ2-1; weak D call: TRBD1 (5 bases). The germline CDR1 and CDR2 sequences are SGHTA and FQGNSA. The CDR3 extends over 13 amino acids. Trimming left V 1 base short and J 8 bases short, with 9 bases between. The CDR3 sequence: CASSLDVGDEQFF. The CDR3 DNA reads as TGTGCCAGCAGCTTAGATGTAGGGGATGAGCAGTTCTTC.

There are a few counts of this clone. J is TRBJ2-2 and V is TRBV18; TRBD1 aligns across 8 bases. The CDR3 has 18 amino acids. Germline V CDR1 and CDR2: KGHSH, LQKENI. After removal of 3 bases from V and 2 bases from J, the junction contained 11 bases not matched to a gene. The CDR3 spells CASSPQGTGEFNTGELFF. Written as DNA, the CDR3 is TGTGCCAGCTCACCGCAAGGGACAGGAGAATTCAACACCGGGGAGCTGTTTTTT.

This clone was seen only a few times. The V and J genes are TRBV7-2 and TRBJ2-5; possibly TRBD2 for D (5 bases). Germline-derived CDR1 and CDR2 are SGHTA and FQGNSA. This CDR3 comprises 14 residues. Trimming removed 10 bases at V and 2 bases at J, with 17 bases between. The CDR3 DNA sequence: TGTGCCACCTTGGAGGACCGCAGTCAAGAGACCCAGTACTTC. Protein product: CATLEDRSQETQYF.

This clone was detected many times. This chain links TRBV9 with TRBJ1-1, with 8 bases identical to TRBD1. V gave up 0 bases and J gave up 5 bases; unmatched junction bases: 6. This CDR3 is 15 amino acids long. In germline, CDR1 is SGDLS, CDR2 YYNGEE. The CDR3 spells CASSVVGTGETEAFF. DNA of the CDR3: TGTGCCAGCAGCGTAGTAGGGACAGGCGAGACTGAAGCTTTCTTT. Full variable domain (outside the CDR3, taken from reference TRBV9 and TRBJ1-1): DSGVTQTPKHLITATGQRVTLRCSPRSGDLSVYWYQQSLDQGLQFLIQYYNGEERAKGNILERFSAQQFPDLHSELNLSSLELGDSALYFCASSVVGTGETEAFFGQGTRLTVV.

The chain has TRBV30 and TRBJ2-1; D is possibly TRBD1 (5 bases). Germline CDR1 and CDR2: GTSNPN and SVGIG (reference sequence). The length of the CDR3 is 12 residues. V lost 3 bases to trimming and J lost 12 bases, with 15 bases between them. The CDR3 coding sequence is TGTGCCTGGAGGGGGCACGGAGTAGGGCAGTTCTTC. Its translation: CAWRGHGVGQFF.

The sample holds a few counts of this clone. This sequence joins TRBV5-6 and TRBJ2-3; 7 positions agree with TRBD1. Germline V lookup: CDR1 SGHDT, CDR2 YYEEEE. The CDR3 is made up of 15 amino acids. Germline trimming cut 4 bases from V and 3 bases from J; bases unmatched to any gene: 8. In nucleotides, the CDR3 is TGTGCCAGCAGCCGCGAAGGGGGCAGGACAGATACGCAGTATTTT. Its translation: CASSREGGRTDTQYF. Full variable domain (remainder filled in from reference TRBV5-6 and TRBJ2-3): DAGVTQSPTHLIKTRGQQVTLRCSPKSGHDTVSWYQQALGQGPQFIFQYYEEEERQRGNFPDRFSGHQFPNYSSELNVNALLLGDSALYLCASSREGGRTDTQYFGPGTRLTVL.

This clone has just a few counts. V usage is TRBV5-6 and J usage is TRBJ1-5, with D uncertain. CDR1 is SGHDT, CDR2 YYEEEE, per germline. This CDR3 has 16 residues. Trimming left V 1 base short and J 4 bases short, with 15 bases between. The CDR3 DNA reads TGTGCCAGCAGCTTGTTTAGGGCGGGAGATAATCAGCCCCAGCATTTT. Translation gives CASSLFRAGDNQPQHF.

This clone turned up a few times. The V and J genes are TRBV14 and TRBJ2-7; 12 nucleotides align to TRBD1. The junction had 12 bases not matched to a gene; V was cut back by 4 bases and J by 5 bases. The CDR3 runs 17 residues. Germline loops: CDR1 SGHDN, CDR2 FVKESK. The CDR3 loop is CASSPQSPGTGGHEQYF. As DNA, the CDR3 is TGTGCCAGCAGCCCGCAAAGCCCCGGGACAGGGGGCCACGAGCAGTACTTC.

This clone was seen a handful of times. V usage is TRBV15 and J usage is TRBJ1-5, with TRBD1 matching over 10 bases. The CDR3 has 16 amino acids. The V and J ends lost 1 base and 7 bases, in that order; junction bases with no gene match: 7. Germline loops: CDR1 LNHNV, CDR2 YYDKDF (reference sequence). The CDR3 sequence is CATSRGGTGVAQPQHF. In DNA form, the CDR3 reads TGTGCCACCAGCAGAGGGGGGACAGGGGTTGCCCAGCCCCAGCATTTT.

The rearrangement uses TRBV5-1 and TRBJ2-3; perhaps TRBD1 as D (6 bases). CDR3 length: 17 amino acids. With 4 bases removed from V and 2 bases from J, the gap between germline ends came to 20 bases. Germline assignment: CDR1 SGHRS and CDR2 YFSETQ. Written as DNA, the CDR3 is TGCGCCAGCAGCCCCGGACAGTTGACTGATTTCACAGATACGCAGTATTTT. Protein product: CASSPGQLTDFTDTQYF.

The chain couples TRBV7-3 to TRBJ2-3; D may be TRBD2 (5 bases). Germline CDR1 and CDR2: SGHTA and FQGTGA. The length of the CDR3 is 15 residues. The V end lost 3 bases, the J end lost 1 base, and 11 bases lay between the germline ends. The CDR3 sequence is CASSFYAAGTDTQYF. In DNA form, the CDR3 reads TGTGCCAGCAGCTTCTACGCAGCGGGCACAGATACGCAGTATTTT.